These T cell receptor beta chains were read from a single sample in a study of cytomegalovirus exposure and HLA in healthy donors. Data came from immunoSEQ multiplex PCR; TCRdb stores just in-frame clones and leaves some out. The table lists about 160,000 clones, about 75% of them singletons. The sample comprised PBMCs. Receptor source: a female donor in good health and CMV-seronegative. CDR3s include the opening cysteine and the closing phenylalanine or tryptophan. A D gene is named only where the DNA matches it firmly. The size entry is marked missing in some rows and otherwise reads once, few, many or a size class.

DNA: TGTGCCAGCAGCCGAGGCTATGGCTACACCTTC
CDR3: CASSRGYGYTF
size: .
V: TRBV14
J: TRBJ1-2
D: .

DNA: TGTGCCAGCAGTGATTGGGCAGGCAACACTGAAGCTTTCTTT
CDR3: CASSDWAGNTEAFF
size: .
V: TRBV2
J: TRBJ1-1
D: .

DNA: TGTGCCAGCACTGATCAGGGGGCCAACGTCCTGACTTTC
CDR3: CASTDQGANVLTF
size: few
V: TRBV13
J: TRBJ2-6
D: .

DNA: TGCGCCAGCAGCTCGGGCCGACAGACAACTAATGAAAAACTGTTTTTT
CDR3: CASSSGRQTTNEKLFF
size: .
V: TRBV5-1
J: TRBJ1-4
D: .

DNA: TGTGCCTGGAGTAGAACTAGCGGGAGTCGAGGGACCGGGGAGCTGTTTTTT
CDR3: CAWSRTSGSRGTGELFF
size: .
V: TRBV30
J: TRBJ2-2
D: TRBD2

DNA: TGTGCCTGGAGCACGACAGGGCCTGGCTACACCTTC
CDR3: CAWSTTGPGYTF
size: .
V: TRBV30
J: TRBJ1-2
D: TRBD1

DNA: TGTGCCAGCAGCCTCGGGACTAGCGATAAGCAGTACTTC
CDR3: CASSLGTSDKQYF
size: .
V: TRBV7-6
J: TRBJ2-7
D: TRBD2

DNA: TGTGCCAGCAGTGAAGGACAGGGGTTTAGGGCTTTCTTT
CDR3: CASSEGQGFRAFF
size: .
V: TRBV2
J: TRBJ1-1
D: TRBD1

DNA: TGTGCCAGCAGCCATCCGGGCACCGGGGAGCTGTTTTTT
CDR3: CASSHPGTGELFF
size: .
V: TRBV4-2
J: TRBJ2-2
D: .

DNA: TGTGCCAGCAGTTTGCAGGGGGTGAGTCAGCCCCAGCATTTT
CDR3: CASSLQGVSQPQHF
size: few
V: TRBV27
J: TRBJ1-5
D: TRBD1

DNA: TGTGCCAGCAGCTCCGGACTAGCGGGAGAGCACGAGCAGTACTTC
CDR3: CASSSGLAGEHEQYF
size: .
V: TRBV7-8
J: TRBJ2-7
D: TRBD2

DNA: TGTGCCAGTAGTACCATCAGGGGAAGTCAGCCCCAGCATTTT
CDR3: CASSTIRGSQPQHF
size: .
V: TRBV19
J: TRBJ1-5
D: .

DNA: TGCGCCAGCAGCTTGGTACCCGACACCGAGCAGTACTTC
CDR3: CASSLVPDTEQYF
size: few
V: TRBV5-1
J: TRBJ2-7
D: .